This TCR beta chain was documented in a study of OX40 agonist ivuxolimab in advanced cancers. Across the study: Intravenous ivuxolimab at 0.01 to 10 mg/kg was given to patients every 2 weeks.

The method was immunoSEQ multiplex PCR; TCRdb's version includes in-frame clones alone and lacks a portion of them. The data contain more than 25,000 clones, roughly 80% of them seen just once; the ten biggest clones take up about a quarter. The ends were cut back, 2 bases at V and 3 bases at J, with 7 bases in the middle. Looked up from germline, CDR1 is SEHNR and CDR2 is FQNEAQ (reference sequence). The CDR3 has 13 amino acids. Study-wide results and caveats: Dosing at 0.1 to 3.0 mg/kg was accompanied by clonal expansion of CD4+ and CD8+ blood T cells by week 6.

Concerning this clone: Antigen: not known.

This specimen consisted of CD4+ or CD8+ T cells sorted from blood, obtained in a trial of the OX40 agonist ivuxolimab. The TCR was taken from an adult with an advanced solid tumor such as melanoma, head and neck, liver or kidney cancer. The J gene is TRBJ2-5, the V gene TRBV7-9; perhaps D is TRBD1 or TRBD2 (6 bases each). Here the CDR3 reads CASSLRGEETQYF. CDR3 in DNA: TGTGCCAGCAGCTTAAGGGGGGAAGAGACCCAGTACTTC.